A selection of T cell receptor beta chains follows, all from one sample in a study of tumor-infiltrating lymphocytes in primary liver carcinoma. TCRdb called the multiplex PCR reads again in MiXCR, with one record for every CDR3 protein. The sample shows around 25,000 distinct CDR3 sequences, over 65% of them seen only once. Input material: liver tumor tissue from sampling region 3. Receptors originate from a man aged 35-49 years with primary liver carcinoma and hepatitis B virus infection. The CDR3 runs from the conserved cysteine through the conserved F or W. The D gene is left open where the match is weak. Size tells how often a clone was seen (once, few, many) or the class of an expanded clone, and some rows leave it out.

j_gene: TRBJ2-2; d_gene: -; v_gene: TRBV11-2; abundance: -; CDR3nt: TGTTCCAGCAGCTTTGCGGGATCGAACACTGGGGGGCTGTTTTTT; CDR3aa: CSSSFAGSNTGGLFF
j_gene: TRBJ2-5; d_gene: -; v_gene: TRBV11-1; abundance: few; CDR3nt: TGTGTCAGTAGTGGAGAGGTGGAGGTGGAGACCCAGTACTTC; CDR3aa: CVSSGEVEVETQYF
j_gene: TRBJ2-7; d_gene: -; v_gene: TRBV6-1; abundance: -; CDR3nt: TGTGCCAGCAGTGGAAACAGAGAAAACGAGCAGTACTTC; CDR3aa: CASSGNRENEQYF
j_gene: TRBJ2-7; d_gene: -; v_gene: TRBV29-1; abundance: -; CDR3nt: -; CDR3aa: CSVGEGSYSEYF
j_gene: TRBJ1-1; d_gene: -; v_gene: TRBV14; abundance: many; CDR3nt: TGTGCCAGCACCCTTCGCCGAGGGGGCACTGAAGCTTTCTTT; CDR3aa: CASTLRRGGTEAFF
j_gene: TRBJ2-2; d_gene: -; v_gene: TRBV11-2; abundance: -; CDR3nt: TGTGCCAACGGCTTAACATTAGGAGGGGCGAACACCGTGGAGCTGTTTTTT; CDR3aa: CANGLTLGGANTVELFF
j_gene: TRBJ2-3; d_gene: -; v_gene: TRBV11-2; abundance: -; CDR3nt: TGTGCCAACTGCGCCAACACAGATACGCAGTATTTT; CDR3aa: CANCANTDTQYF
j_gene: TRBJ2-1; d_gene: -; v_gene: TRBV29-1; abundance: -; CDR3nt: TGCAGCGTCGCCACGCTTCGGCCCCGGTCCCGTCAAGAACTGTTCTTC; CDR3aa: CSVATLRPRSRQELFF
j_gene: TRBJ2-1; d_gene: TRBD1; v_gene: TRBV29-1; abundance: many; CDR3nt: TGCAGCGGATTGCCGGGACAGGGGGTGGATGAGCAGTTCTTC; CDR3aa: CSGLPGQGVDEQFF
j_gene: TRBJ1-1; d_gene: -; v_gene: TRBV12-3/TRBV12-4; abundance: -; CDR3nt: TGTGCCAGTGGTTTATCGGATCTCATTGAAGCTTTCTTT; CDR3aa: CASGLSDLIEAFF
j_gene: TRBJ2-3; d_gene: -; v_gene: TRBV6-5; abundance: -; CDR3nt: TGTGCCAGCAGTCCTACAGCGGACAACCTGGATACGGAGTATTTT; CDR3aa: CASSPTADNLDTEYF
j_gene: TRBJ2-7; d_gene: -; v_gene: TRBV11-2; abundance: -; CDR3nt: TGTGCCAGCAACTTAACTGACACTGCCTATGAGCAGTACTTC; CDR3aa: CASNLTDTAYEQYF
j_gene: TRBJ1-1; d_gene: -; v_gene: TRBV10-2; abundance: -; CDR3nt: TGCACCTCAAGGGACGGGGGGGCCAACACTGAAACTTTCTTT; CDR3aa: CTSRDGGANTETFF
j_gene: TRBJ2-5; d_gene: TRBD1; v_gene: TRBV11-2; abundance: -; CDR3nt: TGTACCAGCAGCCGAGCTCCTGGCAGGGGGAAAGAGACCCAGTACTTC; CDR3aa: CTSSRAPGRGKETQYF
j_gene: TRBJ2-3; d_gene: -; v_gene: TRBV6-5; abundance: -; CDR3nt: TGTGCCAGCAGTTACCCGGGGCTAAGTACAGATAAGCAGTATTTT; CDR3aa: CASSYPGLSTDKQYF
j_gene: TRBJ2-1; d_gene: TRBD2; v_gene: TRBV4-3; abundance: once; CDR3nt: TGCGCTAGTAGCCAAGGGCTTCCGGGACTAGCGGGAGCTGGGCAGTTCTTC; CDR3aa: CASSQGLPGLAGAGQFF
j_gene: TRBJ1-4; d_gene: -; v_gene: TRBV6-5; abundance: few; CDR3nt: TGTGTCAGCAGCCACCGAAGGGGTAATGAAAAACTGTTTTTT; CDR3aa: CVSSHRRGNEKLFF
j_gene: TRBJ2-3; d_gene: -; v_gene: TRBV11-2; abundance: -; CDR3nt: TGTGCCAGCAGCTTTAAACACGGTGCTAGGACAGATACGCAGTATTTT; CDR3aa: CASSFKHGARTDTQYF